This passage covers 3 T cell receptor beta chains from one sample sequenced in a study of Tregs in tolerant kidney transplant recipients. Profiling relied on immunoSEQ multiplex PCR, and the TCRdb table lists in-frame clones only, not all of them. The sample lists fewer than 80,000 clones; nearly 98% were seen once. The sequencing here drew on Tregs from blood, taken before the transplant. The source of these receptors is a human donor who received a combined kidney and bone marrow transplant.

The chain links TRBV7-2 to TRBJ2-7; 9 bases agree with TRBD1. V lost 3 bases and J lost 0; bases outside the gene matches: 6. Germline V gene data show CDR1 as SGHTA and CDR2 as FQGNSA. The length of the CDR3 is 16 residues. The CDR3 loop is CASSLSWTGVSYEQYF. The CDR3 DNA is TGTGCCAGCAGCTTGTCATGGACAGGGGTCTCCTACGAGCAGTACTTC.

The gene calls are TRBV5-1 and TRBJ2-4, with D maybe TRBD2 (7 bases). The CDR3 extends over 18 amino acids. Germline V gene data show CDR1 as SGHRS and CDR2 as YFSETQ. Trimming removed 3 bases at V and 1 base at J, with 20 bases between. CDR3 residues: CASSSRPGGPGAKNIQYF. In DNA form, the CDR3 reads TGCGCCAGCAGCTCCCGGCCGGGGGGCCCGGGGGCCAAAAACATTCAGTACTTC.

The chain employs TRBV5-1 and TRBJ2-2; 8 bases align to TRBD2. CDR1 is SGHRS, CDR2 YFSETQ, per germline. There are 16 residues in the CDR3. Losses at the gene ends were 0 bases for V and 4 bases for J; bases not matched to a gene: 5. CDR3 sequence (DNA): TGCGCCAGCAGCTTGGGTGTTAGCGGGACCACCGGGGAGCTGTTTTTT. This gives the protein CASSLGVSGTTGELFF.